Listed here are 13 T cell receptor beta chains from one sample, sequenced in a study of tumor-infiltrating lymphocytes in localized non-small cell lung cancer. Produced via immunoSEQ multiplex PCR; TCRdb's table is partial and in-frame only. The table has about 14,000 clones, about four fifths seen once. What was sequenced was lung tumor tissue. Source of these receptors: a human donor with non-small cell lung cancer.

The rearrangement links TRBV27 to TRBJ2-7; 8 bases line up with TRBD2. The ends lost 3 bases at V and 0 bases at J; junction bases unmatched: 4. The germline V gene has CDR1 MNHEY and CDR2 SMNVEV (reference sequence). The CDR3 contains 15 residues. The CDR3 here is CASSLTGGGSYEQYF. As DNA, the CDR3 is TGTGCCAGCAGTTTGACGGGAGGGGGCTCCTACGAGCAGTACTTC.

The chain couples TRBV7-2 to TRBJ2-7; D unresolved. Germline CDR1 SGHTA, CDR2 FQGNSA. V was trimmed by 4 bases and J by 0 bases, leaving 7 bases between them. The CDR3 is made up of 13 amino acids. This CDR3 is CASSYASSYEQYF. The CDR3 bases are TGTGCCAGCAGCTACGCTAGCTCCTACGAGCAGTACTTC. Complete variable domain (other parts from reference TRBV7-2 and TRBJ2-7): GAGVSQSPSNKVTEKGKDVELRCDPISGHTALYWYRQSLGQGLEFLIYFQGNSAPDKSGLPSDRFSAERTGGSVSTLTIQRTQQEDSAVYLCASSYASSYEQYFGPGTRLTVT.

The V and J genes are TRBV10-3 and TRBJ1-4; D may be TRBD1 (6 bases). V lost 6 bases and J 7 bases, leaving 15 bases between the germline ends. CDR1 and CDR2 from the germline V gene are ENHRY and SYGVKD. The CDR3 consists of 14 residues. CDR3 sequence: CAISTGGASEKLFF. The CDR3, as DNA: TGTGCCATCAGCACGGGGGGGGCGAGTGAAAAACTGTTTTTT.

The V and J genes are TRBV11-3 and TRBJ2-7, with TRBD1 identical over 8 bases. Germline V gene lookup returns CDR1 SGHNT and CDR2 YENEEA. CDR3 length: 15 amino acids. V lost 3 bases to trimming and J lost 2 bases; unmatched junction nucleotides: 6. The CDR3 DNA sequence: TGTGCCAGCAGCTTTTTCGGGACAGGCGCCTACGAGCAGTACTTC. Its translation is CASSFFGTGAYEQYF.

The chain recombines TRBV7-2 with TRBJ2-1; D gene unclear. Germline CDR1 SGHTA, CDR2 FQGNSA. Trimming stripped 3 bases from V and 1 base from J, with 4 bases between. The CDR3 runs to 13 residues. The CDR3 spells CASSLSSYNEQFF. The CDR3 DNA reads TGTGCCAGCAGCTTGAGTTCCTACAATGAGCAGTTCTTC.

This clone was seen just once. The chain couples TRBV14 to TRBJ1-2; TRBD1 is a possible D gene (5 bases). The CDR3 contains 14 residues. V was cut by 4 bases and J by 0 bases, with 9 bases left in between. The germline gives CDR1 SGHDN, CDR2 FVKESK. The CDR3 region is CASSPGSTNYGYTF. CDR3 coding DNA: TGTGCCAGCAGCCCAGGGTCTACTAACTATGGCTACACCTTC.

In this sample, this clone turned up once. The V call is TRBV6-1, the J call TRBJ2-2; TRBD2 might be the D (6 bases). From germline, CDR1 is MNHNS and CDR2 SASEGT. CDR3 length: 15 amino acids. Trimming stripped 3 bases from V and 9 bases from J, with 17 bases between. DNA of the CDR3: TGTGCCAGCAGTGAGGCGGGGCCGGGGAAGCGGGAGCTGTTTTTT. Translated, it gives CASSEAGPGKRELFF.

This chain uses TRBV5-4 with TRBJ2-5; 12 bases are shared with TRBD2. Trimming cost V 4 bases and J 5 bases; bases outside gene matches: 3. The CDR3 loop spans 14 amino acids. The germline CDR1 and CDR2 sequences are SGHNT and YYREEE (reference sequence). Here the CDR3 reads CASSRLAGEETQYF. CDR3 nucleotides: TGTGCCAGCAGCCGACTAGCGGGAGAGGAGACCCAGTACTTC.

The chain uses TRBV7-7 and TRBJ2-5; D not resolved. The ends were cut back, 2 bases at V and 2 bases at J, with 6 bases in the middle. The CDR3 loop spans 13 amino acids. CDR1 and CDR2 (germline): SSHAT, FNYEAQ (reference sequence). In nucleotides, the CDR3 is TGTGCCAGCAGCTTAAATAGGCAAGAGACCCAGTACTTC. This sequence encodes CASSLNRQETQYF.

Written as DNA, the CDR3 is TGCGCCAGCAGCTTGGGATACGAGCAGTACTTC. Protein product: CASSLGYEQYF. This chain connects TRBV5-1 to TRBJ2-7; D is undetermined. V was pared by 0 bases and J by 4 bases, with 2 bases between. The length of the CDR3 is 11 residues. Germline V gene data show CDR1 as SGHRS and CDR2 as YFSETQ. The full variable domain, its missing parts supplied by reference TRBV5-1 and TRBJ2-7, is KAGVTQTPRYLIKTRGQQVTLSCSPISGHRSVSWYQQTPGQGLQFLFEYFSETQRNKGNFPGRFSGRQFSNSRSEMNVSTLELGDSALYLCASSLGYEQYFGPGTRLTVT.

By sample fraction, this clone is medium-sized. The DNA for the CDR3 is TGCGCCAGCATGGGGAACACTGAAGCTTTCTTT. It codes for CASMGNTEAFF. The chain joins TRBV5-1 to TRBJ1-1, with unresolved D. The CDR3 loop spans 11 amino acids. CDR1 SGHRS and CDR2 YFSETQ come from the germline V gene. V was cut by 6 bases and J by 1 base, with 4 bases left in between.

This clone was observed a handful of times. CDR3: CASSERGMTTIRGGTQYF. The CDR3 nucleotides read TGTGCCAGCAGTGAAAGGGGTATGACTACAATTAGGGGTGGTACGCAGTATTTT. The chain combines TRBV2 with TRBJ2-3; D tentatively fits TRBD1 or TRBD2 (5 bases each). The CDR3 contains 18 residues. V gave up 2 bases and J gave up 8 bases, with 26 bases separating them. Germline V CDR1 and CDR2: SNHLY, FYNNEI.

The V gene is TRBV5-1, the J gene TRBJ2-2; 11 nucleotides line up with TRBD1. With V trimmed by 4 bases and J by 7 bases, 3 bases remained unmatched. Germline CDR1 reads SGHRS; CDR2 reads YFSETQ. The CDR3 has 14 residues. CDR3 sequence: CASSPGTGGGELFF. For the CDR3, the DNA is TGCGCCAGCAGCCCCGGGACAGGGGGCGGGGAGCTGTTTTTT.